This TCR beta chain derives from a study of blood T cell repertoires in COVID-19. Whole-study context: Sources were T cells, B-cell-depleted T cells, or PBMCs; the material itself was cDNA or gDNA.

Authors' analysis steps: For nucleated cells, counts were estimated from reference gene primer amplification. Profiled with immunoSEQ multiplex PCR; TCRdb holds only in-frame clones, not every one. V and J calls and clone size are those listed in that table; D and trimming were worked out from the DNA. The sample shows 150,000 to 200,000 clones, approximately 87% of them seen only once. Trimming cost V 1 base and J 6 bases; bases outside gene matches: 10. This CDR3 has 17 residues. Germline lookup yields CDR1 GTSNPN and CDR2 SVGIG (reference sequence). Sequencing input: peripheral blood. The sequence was collected from a man aged 70-80 years with active or convalescent COVID-19. The rearrangement links TRBV30 to TRBJ2-1; 12 bases agree with TRBD2. DNA for the CDR3: TGTGCCTGGAGTGAGTTGCTAGCGGGGGGGCCTGGCAATGAGCAGTTCTTC. Its protein product is CAWSELLAGGPGNEQFF.